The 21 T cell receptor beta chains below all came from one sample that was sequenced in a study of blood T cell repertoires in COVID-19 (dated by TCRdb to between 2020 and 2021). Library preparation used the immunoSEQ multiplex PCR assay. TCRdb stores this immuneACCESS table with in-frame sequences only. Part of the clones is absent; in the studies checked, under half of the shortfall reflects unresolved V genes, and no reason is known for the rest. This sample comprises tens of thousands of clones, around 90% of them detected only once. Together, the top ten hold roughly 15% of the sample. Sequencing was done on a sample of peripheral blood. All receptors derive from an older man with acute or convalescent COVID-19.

In DNA, the CDR3 is TGTGCCAGCAGCCCAGAGGCTGATACGGCACTGTTTTTT. It codes for CASSPEADTALFF. The chain recombines TRBV7-2 with TRBJ1-4; D is undetermined. The V gene's germline CDR1 is SGHTA and CDR2 FQGNSA. The CDR3 contains 13 residues. V lost 5 bases to trimming and J lost 13 bases, with 17 bases between them. Filled out from reference TRBV7-2 and TRBJ1-4, the complete variable domain reads GAGVSQSPSNKVTEKGKDVELRCDPISGHTALYWYRQSLGQGLEFLIYFQGNSAPDKSGLPSDRFSAERTGGSVSTLTIQRTQQEDSAVYLCASSPEADTALFFGSGTQLSVL.

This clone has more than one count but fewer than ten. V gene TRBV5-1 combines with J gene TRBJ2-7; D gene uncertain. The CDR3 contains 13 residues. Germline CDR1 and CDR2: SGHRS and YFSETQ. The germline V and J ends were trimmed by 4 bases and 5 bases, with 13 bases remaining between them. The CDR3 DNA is TGCGCCAGCAGCCCCCGAGGCCTGCACGAGCAGTACTTC. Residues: CASSPRGLHEQYF.

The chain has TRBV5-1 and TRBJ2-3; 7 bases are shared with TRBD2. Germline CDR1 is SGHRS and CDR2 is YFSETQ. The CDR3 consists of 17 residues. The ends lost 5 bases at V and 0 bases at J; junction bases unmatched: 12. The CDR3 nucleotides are TGCGCCAGCAGATCCAGTGTGGTGGGACTAAGCACAGATACGCAGTATTTT. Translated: CASRSSVVGLSTDTQYF.

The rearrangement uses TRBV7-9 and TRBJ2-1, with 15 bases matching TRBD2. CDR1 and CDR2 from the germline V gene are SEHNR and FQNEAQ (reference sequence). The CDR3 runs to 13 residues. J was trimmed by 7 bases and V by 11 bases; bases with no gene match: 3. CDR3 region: CAGGLAGGNEQFF. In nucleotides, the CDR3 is TGTGCCGGAGGACTAGCGGGAGGGAATGAGCAGTTCTTC.

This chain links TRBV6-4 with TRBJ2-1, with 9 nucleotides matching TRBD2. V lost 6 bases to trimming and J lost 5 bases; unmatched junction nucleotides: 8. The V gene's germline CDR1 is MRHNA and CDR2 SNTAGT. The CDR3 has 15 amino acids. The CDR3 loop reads CASSATSGFHNEQFF. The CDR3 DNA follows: TGTGCCAGCAGCGCCACTAGCGGGTTCCACAATGAGCAGTTCTTC.

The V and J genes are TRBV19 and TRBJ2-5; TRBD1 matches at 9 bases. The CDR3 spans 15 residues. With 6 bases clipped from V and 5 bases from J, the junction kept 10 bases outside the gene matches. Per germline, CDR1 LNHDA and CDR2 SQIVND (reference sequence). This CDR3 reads CASSSYDRGGETQYF. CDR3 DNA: TGTGCCAGTAGCAGCTACGACAGGGGGGGGGAGACCCAGTACTTC.

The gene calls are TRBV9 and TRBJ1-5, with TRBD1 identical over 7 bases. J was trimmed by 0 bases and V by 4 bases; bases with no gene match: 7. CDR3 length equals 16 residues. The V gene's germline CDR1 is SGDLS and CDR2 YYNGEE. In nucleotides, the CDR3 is TGTGCCAGCAGCCCAGGAACAGGGGCTAGCAATCAGCCCCAGCATTTT. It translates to CASSPGTGASNQPQHF.

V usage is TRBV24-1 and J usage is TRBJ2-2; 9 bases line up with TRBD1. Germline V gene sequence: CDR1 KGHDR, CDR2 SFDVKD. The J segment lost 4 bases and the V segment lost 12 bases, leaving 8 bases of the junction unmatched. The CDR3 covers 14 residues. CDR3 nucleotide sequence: TGTGCCGAACCGGGACAGGGAGTCACCGGGGAGCTGTTTTTT. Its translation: CAEPGQGVTGELFF.

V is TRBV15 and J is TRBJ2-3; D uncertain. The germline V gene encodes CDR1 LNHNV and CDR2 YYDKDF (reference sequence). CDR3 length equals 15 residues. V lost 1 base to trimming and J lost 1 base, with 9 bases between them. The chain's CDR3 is CATSRAHRGTDTQYF. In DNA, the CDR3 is TGTGCCACCAGCAGAGCCCACCGGGGCACAGATACGCAGTATTTT.

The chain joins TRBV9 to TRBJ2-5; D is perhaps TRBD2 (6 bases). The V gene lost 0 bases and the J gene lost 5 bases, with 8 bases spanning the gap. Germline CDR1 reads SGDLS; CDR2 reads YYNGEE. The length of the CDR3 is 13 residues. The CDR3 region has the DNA TGTGCCAGCAGCGTAGCGGGGGTTGAGACCCAGTACTTC. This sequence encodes CASSVAGVETQYF.

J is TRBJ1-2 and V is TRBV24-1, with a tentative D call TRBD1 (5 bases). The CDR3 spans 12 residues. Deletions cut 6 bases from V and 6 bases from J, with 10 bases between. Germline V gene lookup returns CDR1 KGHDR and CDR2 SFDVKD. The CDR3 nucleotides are TGTGCCACCAGTAAAGGGGTAGATGGCTACACCTTC. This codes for CATSKGVDGYTF.

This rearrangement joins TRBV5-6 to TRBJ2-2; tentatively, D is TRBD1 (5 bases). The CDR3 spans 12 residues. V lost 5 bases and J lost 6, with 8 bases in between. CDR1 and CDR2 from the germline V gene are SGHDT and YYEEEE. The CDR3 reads CASRSGPGELFF. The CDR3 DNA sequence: TGTGCCAGCAGGTCAGGGCCCGGGGAGCTGTTTTTT.

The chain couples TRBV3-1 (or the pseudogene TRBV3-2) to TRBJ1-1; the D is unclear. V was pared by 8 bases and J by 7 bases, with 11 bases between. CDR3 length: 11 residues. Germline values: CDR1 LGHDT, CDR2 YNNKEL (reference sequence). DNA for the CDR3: TGTGCCAGCGGTTTCACCGGTGAAGCTTTCTTT. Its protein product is CASGFTGEAFF.

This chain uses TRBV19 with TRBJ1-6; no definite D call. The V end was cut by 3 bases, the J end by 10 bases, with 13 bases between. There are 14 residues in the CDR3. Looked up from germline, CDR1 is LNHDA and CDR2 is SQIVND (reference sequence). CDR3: CASSMGGAGSPLHF. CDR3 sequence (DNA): TGTGCCAGTAGTATGGGCGGCGCGGGGTCACCCCTCCACTTT.

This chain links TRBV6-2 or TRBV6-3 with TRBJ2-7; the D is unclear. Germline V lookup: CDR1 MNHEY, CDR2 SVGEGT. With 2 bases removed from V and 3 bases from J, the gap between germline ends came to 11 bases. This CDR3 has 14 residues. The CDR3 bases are TGTGCCAGCAGTTACGATCCCATCGGCTACGAGCAGTACTTC. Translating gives CASSYDPIGYEQYF.

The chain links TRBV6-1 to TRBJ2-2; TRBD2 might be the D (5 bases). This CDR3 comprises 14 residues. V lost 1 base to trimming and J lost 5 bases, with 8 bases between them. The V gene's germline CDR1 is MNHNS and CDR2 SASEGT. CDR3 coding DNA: TGTGCCAGCAGTGAAGAGAGGGTTACCGGGGAGCTGTTTTTT. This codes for CASSEERVTGELFF.

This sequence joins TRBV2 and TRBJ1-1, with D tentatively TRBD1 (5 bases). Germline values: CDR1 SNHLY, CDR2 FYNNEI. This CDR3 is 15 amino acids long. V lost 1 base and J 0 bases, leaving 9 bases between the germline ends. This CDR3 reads CASSEDAGMNTEAFF. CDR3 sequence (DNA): TGTGCCAGCAGTGAAGACGCAGGGATGAACACTGAAGCTTTCTTT.

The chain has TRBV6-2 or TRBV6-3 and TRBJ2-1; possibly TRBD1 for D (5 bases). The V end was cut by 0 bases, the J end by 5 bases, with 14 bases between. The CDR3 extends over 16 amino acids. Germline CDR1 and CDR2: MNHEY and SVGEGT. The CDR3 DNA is TGTGCCAGCAGTTACTCAGGGGATCCGGCCCACAATGAGCAGTTCTTC. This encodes CASSYSGDPAHNEQFF.

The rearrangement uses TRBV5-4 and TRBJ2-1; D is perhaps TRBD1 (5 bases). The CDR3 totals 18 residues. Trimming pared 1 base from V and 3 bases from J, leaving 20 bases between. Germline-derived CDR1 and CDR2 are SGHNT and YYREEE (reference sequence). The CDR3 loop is CASSLMRQLKIIYNEQFF. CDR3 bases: TGTGCCAGCAGCTTGATGCGACAGCTAAAGATAATCTACAATGAGCAGTTCTTC.

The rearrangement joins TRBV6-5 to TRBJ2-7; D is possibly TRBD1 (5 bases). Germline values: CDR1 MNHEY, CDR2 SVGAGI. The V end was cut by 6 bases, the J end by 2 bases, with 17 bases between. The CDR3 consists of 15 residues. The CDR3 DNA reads TGTGCCAGCAGCCGCGACGGGCAGACAGCCTACGAGCAGTACTTC. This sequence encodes CASSRDGQTAYEQYF.

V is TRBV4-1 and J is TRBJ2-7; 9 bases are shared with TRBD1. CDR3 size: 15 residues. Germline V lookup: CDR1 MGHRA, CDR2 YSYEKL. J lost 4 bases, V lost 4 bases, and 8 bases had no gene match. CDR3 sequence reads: CASSPGTGSIYEQYF. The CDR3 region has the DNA TGCGCCAGCAGCCCCGGGACAGGGTCAATTTACGAGCAGTACTTC.